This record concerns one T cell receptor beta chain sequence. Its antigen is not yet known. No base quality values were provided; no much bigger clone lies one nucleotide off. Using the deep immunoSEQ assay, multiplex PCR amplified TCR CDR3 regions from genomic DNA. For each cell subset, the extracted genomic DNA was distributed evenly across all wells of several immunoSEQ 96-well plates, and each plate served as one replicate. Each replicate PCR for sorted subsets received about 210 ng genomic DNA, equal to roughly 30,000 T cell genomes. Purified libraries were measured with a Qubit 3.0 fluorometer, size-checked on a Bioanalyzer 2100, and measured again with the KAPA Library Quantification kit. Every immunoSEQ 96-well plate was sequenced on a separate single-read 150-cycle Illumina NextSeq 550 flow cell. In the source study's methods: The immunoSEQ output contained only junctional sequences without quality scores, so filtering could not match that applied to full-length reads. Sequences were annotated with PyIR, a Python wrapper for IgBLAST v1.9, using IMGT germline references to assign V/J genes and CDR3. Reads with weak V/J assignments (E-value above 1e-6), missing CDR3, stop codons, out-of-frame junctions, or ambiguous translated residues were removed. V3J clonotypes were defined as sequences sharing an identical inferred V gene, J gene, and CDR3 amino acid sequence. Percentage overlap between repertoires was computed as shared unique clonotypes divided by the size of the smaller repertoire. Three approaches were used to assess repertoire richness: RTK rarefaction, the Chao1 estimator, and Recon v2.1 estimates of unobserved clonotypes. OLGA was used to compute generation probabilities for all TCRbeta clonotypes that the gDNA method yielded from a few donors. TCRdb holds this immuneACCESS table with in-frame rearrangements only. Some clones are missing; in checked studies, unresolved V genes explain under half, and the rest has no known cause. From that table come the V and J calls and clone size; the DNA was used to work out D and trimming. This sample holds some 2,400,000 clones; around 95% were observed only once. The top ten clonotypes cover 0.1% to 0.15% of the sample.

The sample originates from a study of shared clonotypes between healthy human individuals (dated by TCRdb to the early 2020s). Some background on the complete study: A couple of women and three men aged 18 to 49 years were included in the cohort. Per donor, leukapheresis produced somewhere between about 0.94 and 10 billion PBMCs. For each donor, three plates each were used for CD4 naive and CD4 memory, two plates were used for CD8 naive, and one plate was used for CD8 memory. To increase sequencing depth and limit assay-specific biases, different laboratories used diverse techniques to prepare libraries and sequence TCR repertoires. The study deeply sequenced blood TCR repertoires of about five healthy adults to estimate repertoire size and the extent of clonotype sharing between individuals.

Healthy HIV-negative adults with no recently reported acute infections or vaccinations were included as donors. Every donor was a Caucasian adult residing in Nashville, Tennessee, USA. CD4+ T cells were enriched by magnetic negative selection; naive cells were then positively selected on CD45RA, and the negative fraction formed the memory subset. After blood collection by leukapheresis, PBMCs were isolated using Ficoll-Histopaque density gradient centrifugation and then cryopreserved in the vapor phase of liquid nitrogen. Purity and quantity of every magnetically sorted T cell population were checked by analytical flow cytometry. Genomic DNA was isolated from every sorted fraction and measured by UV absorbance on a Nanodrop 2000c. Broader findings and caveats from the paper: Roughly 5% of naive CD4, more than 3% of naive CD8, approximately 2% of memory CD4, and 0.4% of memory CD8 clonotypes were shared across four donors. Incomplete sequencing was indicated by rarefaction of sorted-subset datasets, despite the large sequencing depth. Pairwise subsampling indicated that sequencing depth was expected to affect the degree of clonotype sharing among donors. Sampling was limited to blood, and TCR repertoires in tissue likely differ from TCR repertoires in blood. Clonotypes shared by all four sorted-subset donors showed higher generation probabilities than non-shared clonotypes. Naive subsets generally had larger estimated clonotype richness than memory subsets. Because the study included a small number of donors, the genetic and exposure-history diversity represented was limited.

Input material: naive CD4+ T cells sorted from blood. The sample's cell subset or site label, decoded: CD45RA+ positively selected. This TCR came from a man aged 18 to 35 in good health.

Here the CDR3 is given as CASSPLGVTEAFF. The sequenced DNA is TGTGCCAGCTCTCCCCTTGGAGTCACTGAAGCTTTCTTT. The chain is made from TRBV18 and TRBJ1-1; no D gene is confidently identified. The CDR3 contains 13 residues, cysteine and phenylalanine counted. The kept DNA is CDR3 alone, 39 bases in frame from the first base. Looking up the germline V gene yields CDR1 KGHSH and CDR2 LQKENI. Between the V and J ends, shortened by 6 bases and 4 bases respectively, the junction contains 12 bases.